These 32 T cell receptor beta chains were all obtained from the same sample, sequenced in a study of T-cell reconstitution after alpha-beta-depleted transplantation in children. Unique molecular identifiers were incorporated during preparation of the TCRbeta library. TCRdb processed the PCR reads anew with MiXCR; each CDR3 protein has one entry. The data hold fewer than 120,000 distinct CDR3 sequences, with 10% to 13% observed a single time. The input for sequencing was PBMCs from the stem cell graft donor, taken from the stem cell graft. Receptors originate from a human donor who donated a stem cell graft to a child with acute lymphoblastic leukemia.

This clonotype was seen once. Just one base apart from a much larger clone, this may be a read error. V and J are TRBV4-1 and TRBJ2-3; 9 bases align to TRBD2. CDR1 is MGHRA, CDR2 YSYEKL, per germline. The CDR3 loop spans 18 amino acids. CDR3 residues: CASTQGWSGGTPTDTQYF. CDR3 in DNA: TGCGCCAGCACCCAAGGATGGAGCGGGGGGACACCCACAGATACGCAGTATTTT.

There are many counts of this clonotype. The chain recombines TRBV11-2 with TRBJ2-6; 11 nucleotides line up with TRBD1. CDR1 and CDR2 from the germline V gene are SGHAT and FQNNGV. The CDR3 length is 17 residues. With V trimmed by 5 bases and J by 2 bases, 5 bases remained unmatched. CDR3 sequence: CASSPWTGGAGANVLTF. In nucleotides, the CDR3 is TGTGCCAGCAGCCCCTGGACAGGGGGCGCTGGGGCCAACGTCCTGACTTTC. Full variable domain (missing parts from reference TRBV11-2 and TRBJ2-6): EAGVAQSPRYKIIEKRQSVAFWCNPISGHATLYWYQQILGQGPKLLIQFQNNGVVDDSQLPKDRFSAERLKGVDSTLKIQPAKLEDSAVYLCASSPWTGGAGANVLTFGAGSRLTVL.

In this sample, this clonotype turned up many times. CDR3 DNA sequence: TGTGCCAGCAACACATGGGCTCAAGAGACCCAGTACTTC. It specifies CASNTWAQETQYF. V is TRBV7-2 and J is TRBJ2-5; unclear D gene. Germline values: CDR1 SGHTA, CDR2 FQGNSA. This CDR3 contains 13 residues. V was pared by 7 bases and J by 2 bases, with 11 bases between.

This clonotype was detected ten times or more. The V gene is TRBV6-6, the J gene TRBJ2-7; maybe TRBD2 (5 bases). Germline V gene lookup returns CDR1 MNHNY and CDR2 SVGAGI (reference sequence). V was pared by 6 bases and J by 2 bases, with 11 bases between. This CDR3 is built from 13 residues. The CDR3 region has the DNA TGTGCCAGCAGCGAATCGGGGACCTACGAGCAGTACTTC. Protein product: CASSESGTYEQYF.

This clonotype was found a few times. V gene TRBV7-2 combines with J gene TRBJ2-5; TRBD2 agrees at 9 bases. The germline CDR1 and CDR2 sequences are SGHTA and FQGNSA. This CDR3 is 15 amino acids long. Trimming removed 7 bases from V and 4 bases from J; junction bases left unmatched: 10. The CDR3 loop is CASTLAGGPRETQYF. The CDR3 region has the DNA TGTGCCAGCACACTGGCGGGGGGGCCGCGAGAGACCCAGTACTTC.

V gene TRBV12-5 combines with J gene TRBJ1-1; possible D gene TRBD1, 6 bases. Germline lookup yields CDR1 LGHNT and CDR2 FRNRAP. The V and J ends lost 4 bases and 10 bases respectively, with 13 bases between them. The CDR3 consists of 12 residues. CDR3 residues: CASGSSQGSAFF. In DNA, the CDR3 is TGTGCTAGTGGTTCTTCACAGGGATCAGCTTTCTTT.

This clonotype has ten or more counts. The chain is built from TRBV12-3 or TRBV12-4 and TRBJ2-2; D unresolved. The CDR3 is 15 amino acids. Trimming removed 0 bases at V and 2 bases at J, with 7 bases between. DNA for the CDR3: TGTGCCAGCAGTTTAGCCGCCCCTAACACCGGGGAGCTGTTTTTT. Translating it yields CASSLAAPNTGELFF.

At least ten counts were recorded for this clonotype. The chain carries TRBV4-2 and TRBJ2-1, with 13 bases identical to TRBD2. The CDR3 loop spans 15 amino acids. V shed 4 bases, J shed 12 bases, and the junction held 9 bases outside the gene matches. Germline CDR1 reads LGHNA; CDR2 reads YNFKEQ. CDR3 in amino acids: CASSLRLAGGSRQFF. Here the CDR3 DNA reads TGTGCCAGCAGCCTCCGACTAGCGGGAGGATCTAGGCAGTTCTTC.

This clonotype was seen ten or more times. CDR3 bases: TGCGCCAGCAGCTTGGCCGGCGACGGGGAGCTGTTTTTT. Translating gives CASSLAGDGELFF. The chain carries TRBV5-1 and TRBJ2-2; D is ambiguous. The CDR3 is 13 amino acids. Trimming took 0 bases from V and 7 from J, leaving 7 bases between them. Germline V lookup: CDR1 SGHRS, CDR2 YFSETQ.

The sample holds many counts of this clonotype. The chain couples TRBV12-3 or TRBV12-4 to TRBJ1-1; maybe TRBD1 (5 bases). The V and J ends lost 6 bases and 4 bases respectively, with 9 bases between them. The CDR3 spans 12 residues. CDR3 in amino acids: CASSRGGTEAFF. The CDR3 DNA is TGTGCCAGCAGCCGTGGGGGCACTGAAGCTTTCTTT.

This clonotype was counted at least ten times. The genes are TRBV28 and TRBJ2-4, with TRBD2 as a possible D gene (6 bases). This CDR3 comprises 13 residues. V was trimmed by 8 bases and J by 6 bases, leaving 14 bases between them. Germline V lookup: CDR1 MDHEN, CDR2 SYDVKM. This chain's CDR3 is CASGREAGNIQYF. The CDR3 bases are TGTGCCAGCGGTAGGGAGGCCGGAAACATTCAGTACTTC. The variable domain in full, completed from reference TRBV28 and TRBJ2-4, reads DVKVTQSSRYLVKRTGEKVFLECVQDMDHENMFWYRQDPGLGLRLIYFSYDVKMKEKGDIPEGYSVSREKKERFSLILESASTNQTSMYLCASGREAGNIQYFGAGTRLSVL.

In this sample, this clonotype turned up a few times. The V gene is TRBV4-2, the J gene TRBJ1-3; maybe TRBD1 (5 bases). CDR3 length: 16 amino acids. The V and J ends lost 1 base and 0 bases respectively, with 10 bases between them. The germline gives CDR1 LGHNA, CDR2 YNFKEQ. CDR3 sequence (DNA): TGTGCCAGCAGCCAAGCCACAGGAGCCTCTGGAAACACCATATATTTT. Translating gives CASSQATGASGNTIYF.

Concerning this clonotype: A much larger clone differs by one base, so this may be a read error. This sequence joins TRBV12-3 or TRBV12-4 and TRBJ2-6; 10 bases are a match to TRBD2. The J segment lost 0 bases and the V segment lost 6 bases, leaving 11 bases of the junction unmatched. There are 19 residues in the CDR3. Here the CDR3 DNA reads TGTGCCAGCAGCTTTACGGGGACTAGCGTATTCTCTGGGGCCAACGTCCTGACTTTC. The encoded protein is CASSFTGTSVFSGANVLTF.

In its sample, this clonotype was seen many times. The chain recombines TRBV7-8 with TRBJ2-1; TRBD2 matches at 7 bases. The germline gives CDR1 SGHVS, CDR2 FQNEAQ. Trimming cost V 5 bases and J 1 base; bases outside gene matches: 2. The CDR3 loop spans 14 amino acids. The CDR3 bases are TGTGCCAGCAGCGGACTAGTATCCTACAATGAGCAGTTCTTC. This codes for CASSGLVSYNEQFF.

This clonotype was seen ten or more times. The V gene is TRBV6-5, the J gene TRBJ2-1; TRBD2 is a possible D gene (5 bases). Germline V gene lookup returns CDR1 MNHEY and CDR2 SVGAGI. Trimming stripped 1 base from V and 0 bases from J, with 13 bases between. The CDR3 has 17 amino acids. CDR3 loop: CASSYWETYSSYNEQFF. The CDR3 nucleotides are TGTGCCAGCAGTTACTGGGAGACATATAGCTCCTACAATGAGCAGTTCTTC.

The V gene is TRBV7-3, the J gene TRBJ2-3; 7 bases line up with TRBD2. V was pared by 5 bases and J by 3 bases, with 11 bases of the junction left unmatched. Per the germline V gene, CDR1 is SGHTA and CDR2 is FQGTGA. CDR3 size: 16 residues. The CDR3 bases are TGTGCCAGCAGCCCCCAGAGGGCGGGAGTTACAGATACGCAGTATTTT. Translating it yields CASSPQRAGVTDTQYF. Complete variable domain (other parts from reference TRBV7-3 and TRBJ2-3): GAGVSQTPSNKVTEKGKYVELRCDPISGHTALYWYRQSLGQGPEFLIYFQGTGAADDSGLPNDRFFAVRPEGSVSTLKIQRTERGDSAVYLCASSPQRAGVTDTQYFGPGTRLTVL.

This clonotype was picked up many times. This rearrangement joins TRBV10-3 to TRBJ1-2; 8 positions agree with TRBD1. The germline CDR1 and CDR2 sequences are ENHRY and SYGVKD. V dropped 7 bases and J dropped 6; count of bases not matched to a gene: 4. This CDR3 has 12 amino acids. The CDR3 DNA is TGTGCCATCACCGACAGGGGTCATGGCTACACCTTC. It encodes CAITDRGHGYTF.

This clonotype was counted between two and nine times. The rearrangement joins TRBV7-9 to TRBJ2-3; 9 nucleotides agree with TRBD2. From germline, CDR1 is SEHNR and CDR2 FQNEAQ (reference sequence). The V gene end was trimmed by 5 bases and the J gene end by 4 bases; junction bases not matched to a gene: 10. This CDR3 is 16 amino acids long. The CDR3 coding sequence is TGTGCCAGCAGCCCGAGACTAGCGGAGGTCGCAGATACGCAGTATTTT. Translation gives CASSPRLAEVADTQYF.

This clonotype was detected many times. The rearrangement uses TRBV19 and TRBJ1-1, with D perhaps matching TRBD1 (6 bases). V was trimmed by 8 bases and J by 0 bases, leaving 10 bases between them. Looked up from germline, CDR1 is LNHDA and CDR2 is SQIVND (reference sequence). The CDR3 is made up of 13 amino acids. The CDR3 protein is CASLGTLNTEAFF. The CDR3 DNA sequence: TGTGCCAGTCTCGGGACACTGAACACTGAAGCTTTCTTT.

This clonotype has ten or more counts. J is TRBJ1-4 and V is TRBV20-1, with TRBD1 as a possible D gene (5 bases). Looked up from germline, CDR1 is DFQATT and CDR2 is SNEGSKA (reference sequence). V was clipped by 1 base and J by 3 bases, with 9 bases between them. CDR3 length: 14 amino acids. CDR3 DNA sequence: TGCAGTGCTAGAGCAGGGACCGCTAATGAAAAACTGTTTTTT. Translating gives CSARAGTANEKLFF.

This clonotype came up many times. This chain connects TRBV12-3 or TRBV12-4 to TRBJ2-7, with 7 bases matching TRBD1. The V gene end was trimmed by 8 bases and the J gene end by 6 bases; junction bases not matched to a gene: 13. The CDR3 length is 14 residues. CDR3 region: CASGETGMDLEQYF. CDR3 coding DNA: TGTGCCAGCGGGGAGACAGGGATGGACCTCGAGCAGTACTTC.

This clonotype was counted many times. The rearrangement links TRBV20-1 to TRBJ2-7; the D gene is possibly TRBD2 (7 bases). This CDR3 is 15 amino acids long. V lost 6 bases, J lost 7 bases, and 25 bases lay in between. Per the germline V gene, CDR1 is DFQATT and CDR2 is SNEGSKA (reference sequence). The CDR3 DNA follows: TGCAGTGCCGCTAAACCCACGGGGGGCTTGGGAGAGCAGTACTTC. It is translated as CSAAKPTGGLGEQYF.

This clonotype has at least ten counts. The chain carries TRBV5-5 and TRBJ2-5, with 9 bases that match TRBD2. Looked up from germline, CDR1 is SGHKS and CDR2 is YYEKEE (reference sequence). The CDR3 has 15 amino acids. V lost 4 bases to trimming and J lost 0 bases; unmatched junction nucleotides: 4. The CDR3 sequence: CASSIAGAYQETQYF. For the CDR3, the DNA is TGTGCCAGCAGCATAGCGGGGGCATACCAAGAGACCCAGTACTTC.

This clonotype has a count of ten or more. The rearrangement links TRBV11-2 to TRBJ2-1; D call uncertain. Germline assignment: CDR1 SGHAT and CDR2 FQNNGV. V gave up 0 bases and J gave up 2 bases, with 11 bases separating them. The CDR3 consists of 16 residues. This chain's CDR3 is CASSLDPDRAYNEQFF. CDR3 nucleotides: TGTGCCAGCAGCTTAGATCCGGACCGAGCCTACAATGAGCAGTTCTTC.

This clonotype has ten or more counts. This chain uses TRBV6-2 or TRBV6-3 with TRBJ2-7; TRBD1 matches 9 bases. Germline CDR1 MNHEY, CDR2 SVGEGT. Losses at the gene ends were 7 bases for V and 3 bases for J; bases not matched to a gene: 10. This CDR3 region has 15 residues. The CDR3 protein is CASTNIPGQGYEQYF. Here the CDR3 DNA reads TGTGCCAGCACTAACATCCCGGGACAGGGCTACGAGCAGTACTTC.

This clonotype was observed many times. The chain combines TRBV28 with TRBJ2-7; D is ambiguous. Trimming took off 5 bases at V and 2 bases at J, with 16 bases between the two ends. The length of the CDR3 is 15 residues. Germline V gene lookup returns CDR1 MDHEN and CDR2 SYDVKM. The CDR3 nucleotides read TGTGCCAGCAGTACGCTTAGGTCACCACCCTACGAGCAGTACTTC. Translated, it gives CASSTLRSPPYEQYF.

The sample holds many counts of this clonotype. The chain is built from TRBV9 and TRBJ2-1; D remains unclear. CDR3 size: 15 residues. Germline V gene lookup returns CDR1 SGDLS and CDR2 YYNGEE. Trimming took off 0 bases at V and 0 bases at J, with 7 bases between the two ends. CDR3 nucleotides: TGTGCCAGCAGCGTAGTCAGATCCTCCTACAATGAGCAGTTCTTC. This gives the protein CASSVVRSSYNEQFF. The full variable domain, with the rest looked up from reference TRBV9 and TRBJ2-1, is DSGVTQTPKHLITATGQRVTLRCSPRSGDLSVYWYQQSLDQGLQFLIQYYNGEERAKGNILERFSAQQFPDLHSELNLSSLELGDSALYFCASSVVRSSYNEQFFGPGTRLTVL.

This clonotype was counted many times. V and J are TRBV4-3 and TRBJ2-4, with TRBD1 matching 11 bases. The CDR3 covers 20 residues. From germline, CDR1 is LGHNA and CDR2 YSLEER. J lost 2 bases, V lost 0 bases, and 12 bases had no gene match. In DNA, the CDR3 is TGCGCCAGCAGCCAAGATTTGTTTCCGGGACAGGGGGGGTCCAAAAACATTCAGTACTTC. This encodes CASSQDLFPGQGGSKNIQYF.

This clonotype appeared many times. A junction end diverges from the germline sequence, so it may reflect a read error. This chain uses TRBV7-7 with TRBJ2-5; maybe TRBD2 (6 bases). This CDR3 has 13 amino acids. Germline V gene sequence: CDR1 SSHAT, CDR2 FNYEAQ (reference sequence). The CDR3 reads CASSFGGKETQYF. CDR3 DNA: TGTGCTAGCAGCTTTGGGGGGAAAGAGACCCAGTACTTC. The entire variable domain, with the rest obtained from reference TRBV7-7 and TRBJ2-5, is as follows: GAGVSQSPRYKVTKRGQDVTLRCDPISSHATLYWYQQALGQGPEFLTYFNYEAQPDKSGLPSDRFSAERPEGSISTLTIQRTEQRDSAMYRCASSFGGKETQYFGPGTRLLVL.

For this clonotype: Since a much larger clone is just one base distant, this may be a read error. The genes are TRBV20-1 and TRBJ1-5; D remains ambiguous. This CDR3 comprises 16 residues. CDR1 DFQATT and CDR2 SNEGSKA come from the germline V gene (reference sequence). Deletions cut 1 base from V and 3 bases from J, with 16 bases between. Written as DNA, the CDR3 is TGCAGTGCTAGAGCCGTGAGACATGGATACAATCAGCCCCAGCATTTT. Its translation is CSARAVRHGYNQPQHF.

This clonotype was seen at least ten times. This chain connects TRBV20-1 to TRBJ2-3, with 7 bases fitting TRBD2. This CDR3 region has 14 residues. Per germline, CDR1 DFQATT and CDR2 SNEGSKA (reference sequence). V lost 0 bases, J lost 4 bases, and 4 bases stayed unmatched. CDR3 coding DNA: TGCAGTGCTAGAGACGGCGGGAGCTCAGATACGCAGTATTTT. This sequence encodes CSARDGGSSDTQYF.

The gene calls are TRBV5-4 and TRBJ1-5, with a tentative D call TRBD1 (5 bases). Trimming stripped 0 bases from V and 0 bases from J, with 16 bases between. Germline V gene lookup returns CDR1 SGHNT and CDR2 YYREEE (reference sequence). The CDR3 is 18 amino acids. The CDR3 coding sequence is TGTGCCAGCAGCTTGGTTCTTACGACAGACTATAGCAATCAGCCCCAGCATTTT. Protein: CASSLVLTTDYSNQPQHF.